This T cell receptor (beta chain) derives from a study of shared T cell receptors in the human thymus. TCRdb's copy holds only in-frame clones and misses some; the assay was immunoSEQ multiplex PCR. The sample includes 650,000 to 950,000 clones, roughly 85% of them seen just once. V was clipped by 5 bases and J by 0 bases; unmatched bases: 10. Germline lookup yields CDR1 MDHEN and CDR2 SYDVKM. This CDR3 is built from 17 residues. Separately, the same data were catalogued under a study of human thymus T cells. That source notes: Corrective surgery for congenital heart defects was being performed on the healthy Finnish infants who were the donors. Resections obtained during corrective heart surgery supplied the thymus tissue. V and J genes seemed to be used with bias in thymic and blood repertoires.

Sample: thymocytes. This sequence joins TRBV28 and TRBJ2-1; 7 bases are a match to TRBD2. This sequence originates from a girl under two years old with a congenital heart defect. The CDR3 DNA follows: TGTGCCAGCAGTCCCCTACTAGCGAGGAGCTCCTACAATGAGCAGTTCTTC. It yields the protein CASSPLLARSSYNEQFF.